The 18 T cell receptor beta chains below all came from one sample that was sequenced in a study of metastatic and nonmetastatic thyroid tumors. The entire patient cohort was treatment-naive prior to thyroid surgery. TCRdb reprocessed the PCR reads using MiXCR. The sample yields more than 14,000 clones, around 25% seen once. The sample consisted of tumor tissue. These receptors originate from a female donor with papillary thyroid cancer or a benign thyroid nodule (not recorded which). Some clones in this sample may be carry-over from other donors' samples.

J is TRBJ2-5 and V is TRBV7-6; D may be TRBD1 (6 bases). This CDR3 contains 14 residues. The ends were cut back, 8 bases at V and 3 bases at J, with 16 bases in the middle. In germline, CDR1 is SGHVS, CDR2 FNYEAQ. This CDR3 is CASGQGGSEETQYF. CDR3 coding DNA: TGTGCCAGCGGACAAGGGGGATCGGAAGAGACCCAGTACTTC.

At least ten counts were recorded for this clone. The V call is TRBV4-1, the J call TRBJ2-3; D may correspond to TRBD1 or TRBD2 (5 bases each). The ends were cut back, 1 base at V and 2 bases at J, with 13 bases in the middle. The CDR3 totals 16 residues. Germline CDR1 reads MGHRA; CDR2 reads YSYEKL. CDR3 sequence reads: CASSQVNMGVTDTQYF. The DNA for the CDR3 is TGCGCCAGCAGCCAAGTTAATATGGGGGTCACAGATACGCAGTATTTT.

V is TRBV10-1 and J is TRBJ1-2; D gene ambiguous. The CDR3 has 15 residues. Looked up from germline, CDR1 is WNHNN and CDR2 is SYGVQD (reference sequence). Trimming pared 4 bases from V and 4 bases from J, leaving 16 bases between. DNA of the CDR3: TGCGCCAGCAGTGCCTCGAACGCGTGTATCTATGGCTACACCTTC. It translates to CASSASNACIYGYTF.

This clone has more than one count but fewer than ten. CDR3 loop: CASSASSGGQYNEQFF. Written as DNA, the CDR3 is TGTGCCAGCAGTGCCTCTAGCGGGGGCCAATACAATGAGCAGTTCTTC. This chain uses TRBV6-1 with TRBJ2-1, with 10 bases matching TRBD2. Germline V gene data show CDR1 as MNHNS and CDR2 as SASEGT. The V and J ends lost 4 bases and 4 bases, in that order; junction bases with no gene match: 7. The CDR3 covers 16 residues.

In its sample, this clone was seen once. The rearrangement uses TRBV20-1 and TRBJ2-1; D not resolved. The CDR3 length is 15 residues. Per germline, CDR1 DFQATT and CDR2 SNEGSKA (reference sequence). V gave up 6 bases and J gave up 2 bases, with 17 bases separating them. The CDR3 sequence is CSAHPRARTYNEQFF. The DNA of the CDR3 is TGCAGTGCCCACCCTCGGGCCCGGACCTACAATGAGCAGTTCTTC.

The chain uses TRBV20-1 and TRBJ2-1, with 13 positions matching TRBD2. The germline V gene encodes CDR1 DFQATT and CDR2 SNEGSKA (reference sequence). The CDR3 totals 16 residues. V lost 6 bases to trimming and J lost 3 bases; unmatched junction nucleotides: 8. Written as DNA, the CDR3 is TGCAGTGCCGGACTAGCGGGAGTTCGGGGCTACAATGAGCAGTTCTTC. Encoded protein: CSAGLAGVRGYNEQFF.

At least ten counts were recorded for this clone. This chain connects TRBV19 to TRBJ2-1; 15 positions agree with TRBD2. The length of the CDR3 is 20 residues. J lost 0 bases, V lost 3 bases, and 9 bases had no gene match. The V gene's germline CDR1 is LNHDA and CDR2 SQIVND (reference sequence). CDR3 region: CASSIRTGLAGGISYNEQFF. CDR3 nucleotides: TGTGCCAGTAGTATTAGAACAGGACTAGCGGGAGGGATCTCCTACAATGAGCAGTTCTTC.

This clone occurred a few times. V usage is TRBV20-1 and J usage is TRBJ2-1; 7 bases fit TRBD1. The CDR3 extends over 17 amino acids. Germline loops: CDR1 DFQATT, CDR2 SNEGSKA (reference sequence). Trimming took 7 bases from V and 5 from J; bases not matched to a gene: 20. The CDR3 region is CSGSTNRRGRGNNEQFF. CDR3 nucleotide sequence: TGCAGTGGGTCCACTAACCGCAGGGGCAGGGGGAACAATGAGCAGTTCTTC.

Worth noting for this clone: Mismatch with germline at one junction end may stem from a read error. CDR3 nucleotide sequence: TGTGCCAGTAGTATGCTCCCAGGGGATCCAGAGACCCATTACTTC. Residues: CASSMLPGDPETHYF. This chain connects TRBV19 to TRBJ2-5, with TRBD1 as a possible D gene (6 bases). This CDR3 is built from 15 residues. Germline V lookup: CDR1 LNHDA, CDR2 SQIVND (reference sequence).

The rearrangement joins TRBV11-2 to TRBJ2-3; no firm D call. The ends were cut back, 0 bases at V and 3 bases at J, with 10 bases in the middle. The germline gives CDR1 SGHAT, CDR2 FQNNGV. The CDR3 covers 15 residues. The CDR3, as DNA: TGTGCCAGCAGCTTAGATCAGAGGACGACAGATACGCAGTATTTT. It codes for CASSLDQRTTDTQYF.

The genes are TRBV19 and TRBJ1-1; D gene unclear. V was cut by 1 base and J by 4 bases, with 16 bases left in between. Germline CDR1 LNHDA, CDR2 SQIVND (reference sequence). The CDR3 runs to 16 residues. The chain's CDR3 is CASSIASLPRGTEAFF. In nucleotides, the CDR3 is TGTGCCAGTAGTATAGCCAGTCTACCCCGGGGCACTGAAGCTTTCTTT.

This clone has at least ten counts. The chain is built from TRBV9 and TRBJ2-2; 13 bases align to TRBD2. The CDR3 extends over 16 amino acids. V was clipped by 0 bases and J by 9 bases; unmatched bases: 5. Germline loops: CDR1 SGDLS, CDR2 YYNGEE. The CDR3 coding sequence is TGTGCCAGCAGCGTAGGGACTAGCGGGAGTATAAGGGAGCTGTTTTTT. It is translated as CASSVGTSGSIRELFF.

This clone was seen repeatedly, ten times or more. The chain carries TRBV18 and TRBJ1-1; D is uncertain. The CDR3 is made up of 14 amino acids. Trimming pared 2 bases from V and 1 base from J, leaving 8 bases between. Germline CDR1 and CDR2: KGHSH and LQKENI. The CDR3 here is CASSPAQRNTEAFF. The CDR3 DNA reads TGTGCCAGCTCACCAGCCCAGCGGAACACTGAAGCTTTCTTT.

This clone has more than one count but fewer than ten. The chain is built from TRBV6-1 and TRBJ2-7, with D maybe TRBD2 (6 bases). This CDR3 region has 13 residues. Trimming took off 8 bases at V and 7 bases at J, with 18 bases between the two ends. The V gene's germline CDR1 is MNHNS and CDR2 SASEGT. The DNA of the CDR3 is TGTGCCAGCGTATCGGGAGTTCGGGGTGAGCAGTACTTC. This codes for CASVSGVRGEQYF.

This clone was seen ten or more times. The chain joins TRBV28 to TRBJ2-1; 8 positions match TRBD2. CDR3 size: 15 residues. The ends lost 6 bases at V and 2 bases at J; junction bases unmatched: 6. Germline V gene lookup returns CDR1 MDHEN and CDR2 SYDVKM. The CDR3 DNA sequence: TGTGCCAGCAGGTCGCCGGGGGGGCCCTACAATGAGCAGTTCTTC. It codes for CASRSPGGPYNEQFF.

This clone showed up many times. The rearrangement links TRBV19 to TRBJ2-1; D unresolved. The ends were cut back, 9 bases at V and 0 bases at J, with 9 bases in the middle. This CDR3 contains 13 residues. The germline V gene encodes CDR1 LNHDA and CDR2 SQIVND (reference sequence). The CDR3 nucleotides read TGTGCCAGAACTCCGAGCTCCTACAATGAGCAGTTCTTC. Amino acid sequence: CARTPSSYNEQFF.

The chain uses TRBV20-1 and TRBJ1-2; no clear D. Trimming shortened V by 2 bases and J by 4 bases, and 14 bases separated the two germline ends. The CDR3 is 14 residues long. CDR1 and CDR2 from the germline V gene are DFQATT and SNEGSKA (reference sequence). This CDR3 reads CSARRGTISYGYTF. The CDR3 DNA sequence: TGCAGTGCTAGAAGAGGTACGATATCCTATGGCTACACCTTC.

By share of the sample, this clone is medium-sized. The chain is built from TRBV6-4 and TRBJ2-3; 9 bases match TRBD2. Per germline, CDR1 MRHNA and CDR2 SNTAGT. The length of the CDR3 is 14 residues. The junction had 2 bases not matched to a gene; V was cut back by 3 bases and J by 4 bases. Here the CDR3 reads CASSEAGGSDTQYF. CDR3 nucleotides: TGTGCCAGCAGTGAAGCGGGAGGCTCAGATACGCAGTATTTT.